Following are 17 T cell receptor beta chains from one sample sequenced in a study of T cell repertoires in cytomegalovirus infection. TCRdb reprocessed the reads via MiXCR and lists one record per CDR3 protein. The repertoire has more than 400,000 distinct CDR3 sequences, 26% of them found once; the top ten carry about 12%. Sample: PBMCs. Receptor source: a human donor in good health (CMV status not recorded). Some clones in this sample may be carry-over from other donors' samples.

This chain links TRBV2 with TRBJ1-2; 7 bases are a match to TRBD1. The CDR3 has 16 residues. Germline V gene sequence: CDR1 SNHLY, CDR2 FYNNEI. The junction had 8 bases not matched to a gene; V was cut back by 0 bases and J by 4 bases. CDR3 loop: CASSEADWTGPYGYTF. The DNA of the CDR3 is TGTGCCAGCAGTGAAGCAGACTGGACAGGACCCTATGGCTACACCTTC.

CDR3 protein: CASSPQVAGQGNSPLHF. The CDR3 DNA is TGTGCCAGCTCACCACAGGTCGCGGGACAGGGGAATTCACCCCTCCACTTT. The J gene is TRBJ1-6, the V gene TRBV18, with TRBD1 identical over 10 bases. The V and J ends lost 1 base and 7 bases, in that order; junction bases with no gene match: 7. Germline lookup yields CDR1 KGHSH and CDR2 LQKENI. The CDR3 sequence is 17 residues long.

The chain links TRBV30 to TRBJ2-1, with 12 bases identical to TRBD2. V dropped 1 base and J dropped 7; count of bases not matched to a gene: 14. This CDR3 spans 18 amino acids. Germline loops: CDR1 GTSNPN, CDR2 SVGIG (reference sequence). DNA of the CDR3: TGTGCCTGGAGTGCCTCTCTGAAGACTAGCGGGAGTGGTAATGAGCAGTTCTTC. Translating gives CAWSASLKTSGSGNEQFF.

This clonotype was seen a few times. The chain joins TRBV19 to TRBJ1-5; D is ambiguous. This CDR3 has 14 amino acids. From germline, CDR1 is LNHDA and CDR2 SQIVND (reference sequence). The germline V and J ends were trimmed by 4 bases and 4 bases, with 11 bases remaining between them. CDR3 sequence (DNA): TGTGCCAGTAGTAGTGCGGCAGATAATCAGCCCCAGCATTTT. It yields the protein CASSSAADNQPQHF.

This clonotype has only a few counts. The chain is built from TRBV7-2 and TRBJ2-7; TRBD1 or TRBD2 may be the D gene (5 bases each). The V gene lost 5 bases and the J gene lost 6 bases, with 20 bases spanning the gap. The CDR3 sequence is 15 residues long. Germline loops: CDR1 SGHTA, CDR2 FQGNSA. This CDR3 reads CASSPDGTVMREQYF. DNA of the CDR3: TGTGCCAGCAGCCCAGACGGGACGGTTATGCGCGAGCAGTACTTC.

This clonotype has only a few counts. The chain recombines TRBV2 with TRBJ1-2, with D uncertain. V was trimmed by 0 bases and J by 7 bases, leaving 9 bases between them. Germline V gene data show CDR1 as SNHLY and CDR2 as FYNNEI. The CDR3 extends over 13 amino acids. The CDR3 DNA reads as TGTGCCAGCAGTGAAGCGGGCCGGGCTGGCTACACCTTC. Amino acid sequence: CASSEAGRAGYTF.

This clonotype was counted at least ten times. The chain links TRBV12-3 or TRBV12-4 to TRBJ1-1, with 10 positions matching TRBD1. V shed 6 bases, J shed 1 base, and the junction held 2 bases outside the gene matches. The CDR3 loop spans 14 amino acids. The CDR3 bases are TGTGCCAGCAGCTGGGACAGGGGGAACACTGAAGCTTTCTTT. Its translation is CASSWDRGNTEAFF.

This clonotype was detected ten times or more. V usage is TRBV7-9 and J usage is TRBJ2-7; D tentatively fits TRBD1 or TRBD2 (5 bases each). V was clipped by 7 bases and J by 2 bases, with 12 bases between them. This CDR3 has 13 amino acids. CDR1 SEHNR and CDR2 FQNEAQ come from the germline V gene (reference sequence). This CDR3 is CASTGSTAYEQYF. The CDR3, as DNA: TGTGCCAGCACAGGGAGTACGGCCTACGAGCAGTACTTC.

With respect to this clonotype: A much larger clone lies one base from this, so it may be a read error. The rearrangement uses TRBV24-1 and TRBJ1-5; D is ambiguous. Trimming pared 3 bases from V and 3 bases from J, leaving 2 bases between. The CDR3 spans 12 residues. Germline CDR1 is KGHDR and CDR2 is SFDVKD. CDR3 loop: CATSDTNQPQHF. The CDR3, as DNA: TGTGCCACCAGTGATACCAATCAGCCCCAGCATTTT.

The V and J genes are TRBV30 and TRBJ2-7, with D possibly being TRBD1 (5 bases). The CDR3 has 15 amino acids. Germline-derived CDR1 and CDR2 are GTSNPN and SVGIG (reference sequence). V lost 0 bases and J lost 3, with 15 bases in between. The CDR3 here is CAWSVPRAPHYEQYF. CDR3 in DNA: TGTGCCTGGAGTGTACCCAGGGCCCCTCACTACGAGCAGTACTTC.

This clonotype was recorded many times. The chain links TRBV7-2 to TRBJ1-3; D remains ambiguous. Trimming pared 10 bases from V and 0 bases from J, leaving 10 bases between. Germline CDR1 reads SGHTA; CDR2 reads FQGNSA. This CDR3 comprises 13 residues. The DNA of the CDR3 is TGTGCCAACACTGGGGTCTCTGGAAACACCATATATTTT. Amino acid sequence: CANTGVSGNTIYF.

Of note for this clonotype: Compared with germline, one end of the junction differs, possibly owing to a read error. The chain uses TRBV5-4 and TRBJ2-1; 7 nucleotides agree with TRBD2. Germline assignment: CDR1 SGHNT and CDR2 YYREEE (reference sequence). The CDR3 covers 11 residues. The chain's CDR3 is CASSLGGGEVF. DNA of the CDR3: TGTGCCAGCAGCTTGGGGGGAGGGGAGGTCTTC. Full variable domain (outside the CDR3, taken from reference TRBV5-4 and TRBJ2-1): ETGVTQSPTHLIKTRGQQVTLRCSSQSGHNTVSWYQQALGQGPQFIFQYYREEENGRGNFPPRFSGLQFPNYSSELNVNALELDDSALYLCASSLGGGEVFGPGTRLTVL.

Many counts were recorded for this clonotype. The rearrangement joins TRBV7-3 to TRBJ2-1, with no clear D. Per the germline V gene, CDR1 is SGHTA and CDR2 is FQGTGA. There are 11 residues in the CDR3. Trimming stripped 4 bases from V and 8 bases from J, with 6 bases between. CDR3 sequence (DNA): TGTGCCAGCAGCTCCACTGATGAGCAGTTCTTC. It translates to CASSSTDEQFF.

In this sample, this clonotype turned up a few times. The chain joins TRBV6-5 to TRBJ1-2; 11 bases map to TRBD1. The CDR3 loop spans 14 amino acids. Losses at the gene ends were 2 bases for V and 8 bases for J; bases not matched to a gene: 4. Germline V gene lookup returns CDR1 MNHEY and CDR2 SVGAGI. CDR3 amino acids: CASSYRGTGGGYTF. In DNA, the CDR3 is TGTGCCAGCAGTTACCGAGGGACAGGGGGGGGCTACACCTTC.

V usage is TRBV9 and J usage is TRBJ2-5, with 8 bases aligning to TRBD2. The CDR3 contains 16 residues. In germline, CDR1 is SGDLS, CDR2 YYNGEE. The V gene end was trimmed by 0 bases and the J gene end by 4 bases; junction bases not matched to a gene: 8. CDR3 residues: CASSVEGSGKGETQYF. DNA of the CDR3: TGTGCCAGCAGCGTAGAGGGTAGCGGGAAGGGAGAGACCCAGTACTTC.

This clonotype was detected only a few times. The V and J genes are TRBV20-1 and TRBJ2-7; D call uncertain. Trimming took off 1 base at V and 4 bases at J, with 8 bases between the two ends. CDR1 is DFQATT and CDR2 is SNEGSKA in the germline V gene (reference sequence). This CDR3 contains 12 residues. The CDR3 region has the DNA TGCAGTGCTAGAGCCTTCGGGTACGAGCAGTACTTC. This encodes CSARAFGYEQYF.

This chain uses TRBV4-1 with TRBJ2-7, with 10 bases that match TRBD2. The CDR3 has 15 amino acids. Germline V gene sequence: CDR1 MGHRA, CDR2 YSYEKL. Germline trimming cut 4 bases from V and 2 bases from J; bases unmatched to any gene: 5. The CDR3 region has the DNA TGCGCCAGCAGCCGCGGACTAGCGGATACCTACGAGCAGTACGTC. Translated, it gives CASSRGLADTYEQYV.